This is a list of T cell receptor beta chains from one sample in a study of shared clonotypes between healthy human individuals. This table comes from immunoSEQ multiplex PCR, and its TCRdb copy is limited to in-frame clones, with some not included. Among millions of clones, around 90% were seen once, and the ten largest hold under 0.15%. The sequenced material came from naive CD4+ T cells sorted from blood. The receptors originated from a man aged 18 to 29 in good health. The CDR3 runs from the conserved cysteine through the conserved F or W. D genes are given only for firm matches. Size is stated for part of the rows, as once, few or many counts, or as a class when the clone is expanded.

size	D	V	J	CDR3	DNA
-	-	TRBV14	TRBJ2-5	CASSQGLGRETQYF	TGTGCCAGCAGCCAAGGTTTAGGGCGAGAGACCCAGTACTTC
-	TRBD2	TRBV7-7	TRBJ2-2	CASSSVVGLAGGQSGELFF	TGTGCTAGCAGCTCCGTGGTCGGACTAGCGGGAGGGCAGTCCGGGGAGCTGTTTTTT
-	-	TRBV27	TRBJ1-5	CASSMTGGNQPQHF	TGTGCCAGCAGTATGACCGGGGGTAATCAGCCCCAGCATTTT
-	-	TRBV5-1	TRBJ2-3	CASSRSTDTQYF	TGCGCCAGCAGCCGTAGCACAGATACGCAGTATTTT
-	TRBD1	TRBV29-1	TRBJ2-7	CSVNEWDSYEQYF	TGCAGCGTCAATGAGTGGGACAGCTACGAGCAGTACTTC
-	-	TRBV30	TRBJ1-4	CAWSGGRRNEKLFF	TGTGCCTGGAGTGGGGGCAGGAGGAATGAAAAACTGTTTTTT
-	TRBD1	TRBV6-1	TRBJ1-2	CASSEGTGVRNYGYTF	TGTGCCAGCAGTGAGGGGACAGGGGTACGTAACTATGGCTACACCTTC
once	TRBD1	TRBV5-1	TRBJ1-6	CASSQIGTAYNSPLHF	TGCGCCAGCAGCCAAATCGGGACAGCGTATAATTCACCCCTCCACTTT
-	TRBD1	TRBV5-6	TRBJ1-2	CASSPGQGIWGYTF	TGTGCCAGCAGCCCGGGACAGGGGATATGGGGCTACACCTTC
-	-	TRBV7-2	TRBJ2-4	CASSSRSPENIQYF	TGTGCCAGCAGCTCCCGATCCCCTGAAAACATTCAGTACTTC
-	-	TRBV9	TRBJ1-3	CASSVAGRGLSGNTIYF	TGTGCCAGCAGCGTAGCCGGTCGGGGGCTTTCTGGAAACACCATATATTTT
-	TRBD1	TRBV7-2	TRBJ2-7	CASRFGTGTYEQYF	TGTGCCAGCAGGTTTGGGACAGGGACCTACGAGCAGTACTTC
-	-	TRBV5-6	TRBJ1-6	CASSLAGRELRALHF	TGTGCCAGCAGCTTGGCGGGACGGGAGCTGAGAGCCCTCCACTTT
-	-	TRBV5-1	TRBJ2-2	CASSLTGSTGELFF	TGCGCCAGCAGCTTGACAGGAAGCACCGGGGAGCTGTTTTTT
-	-	TRBV29-1	TRBJ1-5	CSASTDSNQPQHF	TGCAGCGCCTCGACAGATAGCAATCAGCCCCAGCATTTT
-	-	TRBV5-5	TRBJ2-3	CASSPPGGSTDTQYF	TGTGCCAGCAGCCCGCCCGGCGGTAGCACAGATACGCAGTATTTT
-	TRBD2	TRBV9	TRBJ2-1	CASSPGGSSYNEQFF	TGTGCCAGCAGCCCCGGGGGGAGCTCCTACAATGAGCAGTTCTTC
-	TRBD1	TRBV15	TRBJ1-1	CATSRDNRDRGPNTEAFF	TGTGCCACCAGCAGAGATAATCGGGACAGGGGCCCGAACACTGAAGCTTTCTTT
-	-	TRBV11-2	TRBJ2-5	CASSSRRGVTRETQYF	TGTGCCAGCAGCTCTAGGCGGGGAGTCACGCGGGAGACCCAGTACTTC
-	-	TRBV10-3	TRBJ1-3	CAISDGFSGNTIYF	TGTGCCATCAGTGACGGGTTTTCTGGAAACACCATATATTTT
-	-	TRBV5-4	TRBJ2-5	CASSLAVATRETQYF	TGTGCCAGCAGCTTGGCCGTAGCGACGCGGGAGACCCAGTACTTC
-	TRBD2	TRBV19	TRBJ2-1	CATTPGRVSHNEQFF	TGTGCCACCACCCCGGGGAGGGTATCCCACAATGAGCAGTTCTTC
-	-	TRBV11-2	TRBJ1-5	CASSLRAGQTNQPQHF	TGTGCCAGCAGCTTACGGGCGGGACAAACAAATCAGCCCCAGCATTTT
-	TRBD2	TRBV7-2	TRBJ2-5	CASSLVASGGARETQYF	TGTGCCAGCAGCTTAGTAGCTAGCGGGGGGGCCCGGGAGACCCAGTACTTC
-	-	TRBV11-2	TRBJ2-1	CASSLGYEQFF	TGTGCCAGCAGCTTAGGTTATGAGCAGTTCTTC
-	-	TRBV7-8	TRBJ2-5	CASSSLGSRETQYF	TGTGCCAGCAGCTCATTGGGGTCTAGAGAGACCCAGTACTTC
once	TRBD1	TRBV6-6	TRBJ2-7	CASSYGTGKTHEQYF	TGTGCCAGCAGTTATGGGACAGGGAAAACCCACGAGCAGTACTTC
-	TRBD1	TRBV7-2	TRBJ1-2	CASSLTGATPGYGYTF	TGTGCCAGCAGCTTAACAGGGGCCACGCCGGGCTATGGCTACACCTTC
-	-	TRBV7-9	TRBJ2-7	CASSLAGKSYEQYF	TGTGCCAGCAGCTTAGCGGGGAAGTCCTACGAGCAGTACTTC
-	TRBD1	TRBV30	TRBJ1-1	CAWGTGQGATEAFF	TGTGCCTGGGGAACGGGACAGGGGGCCACTGAAGCTTTCTTT
-	TRBD1	TRBV11-1	TRBJ2-3	CASSLGTGLDTQYF	TGTGCCAGCAGCTTGGGGACAGGGTTAGATACGCAGTATTTT
-	-	TRBV6-1	TRBJ1-1	CASSDEYPVKAEAFF	TGTGCCAGCAGTGATGAGTACCCCGTCAAGGCTGAAGCTTTCTTT
-	-	TRBV2	TRBJ2-1	CASTLSHNEQFF	TGTGCCAGCACCCTATCCCACAATGAGCAGTTCTTC
-	TRBD2	TRBV7-9	TRBJ2-5	CASSLSGGETQYF	TGTGCCAGCAGCTTAAGCGGGGGAGAGACCCAGTACTTC
-	-	TRBV7-2	TRBJ2-3	CASSLGGGLLTDTQYF	TGTGCCAGCAGCTTAGGAGGGGGGCTACTCACAGATACGCAGTATTTT
once	-	TRBV4-3	TRBJ2-1	CASSQDKSSLNYNEQFF	TGCGCCAGCAGCCAAGATAAGTCTAGTCTTAATTACAATGAGCAGTTCTTC
-	-	TRBV18	TRBJ2-2	CASHRDGELFF	TGTGCCAGCCACCGCGACGGGGAGCTGTTTTTT
-	TRBD2	TRBV5-1	TRBJ2-3	CASSLNLAGRLDTQYF	TGCGCCAGCAGCTTGAATCTAGCGGGGAGGTTGGATACGCAGTATTTT
once	TRBD1	TRBV7-9	TRBJ1-1	CASSLASRGQGVNTEAFF	TGTGCCAGCAGCTTAGCCTCCCGGGGGCAGGGGGTGAACACTGAAGCTTTCTTT
-	-	TRBV6-1	TRBJ2-3	CASSEWAGSSTDTQYF	TGTGCCAGCAGTGAATGGGCAGGTAGCAGCACAGATACGCAGTATTTT
-	TRBD2	TRBV2	TRBJ2-3	CASTRTSGTADTQYF	TGTGCCAGCACCCGGACTAGCGGGACAGCAGATACGCAGTATTTT
-	TRBD2	TRBV11-3	TRBJ2-5	CASSLGTSGKETQYF	TGTGCCAGCAGCTTAGGGACTAGCGGGAAGGAGACCCAGTACTTC
-	-	TRBV25-1	TRBJ2-2	CASSESFTGELFF	TGTGCCAGCAGTGAATCCTTCACCGGGGAGCTGTTTTTT
-	-	TRBV6-5	TRBJ1-2	CASSYLTRAGAGGYTF	TGTGCCAGCAGTTACCTTACTCGAGCGGGGGCAGGTGGCTACACCTTC
-	-	TRBV6-6	TRBJ2-1	CASSRRERNYNEQFF	TGTGCCAGCAGCCGTCGAGAGAGAAACTACAATGAGCAGTTCTTC
-	-	TRBV5-4	TRBJ2-7	CASSQGLLYEQYF	TGTGCCAGCAGCCAGGGGTTGCTCTACGAGCAGTACTTC
-	-	TRBV18	TRBJ1-1	CASSPQSNTEAFF	TGTGCCAGCTCACCTCAGTCGAACACTGAAGCTTTCTTT
-	TRBD1	TRBV29-1	TRBJ2-5	CSVDPGQGRGETQYF	TGCAGCGTTGATCCGGGACAGGGGAGGGGAGAGACCCAGTACTTC
-	-	TRBV30	TRBJ1-4	CAWRGQGATNEKLFF	TGTGCCTGGAGGGGCCAAGGGGCGACTAATGAAAAACTGTTTTTT
-	-	TRBV6-1	TRBJ2-7	CASGLWETYEQYF	TGTGCCAGCGGCCTTTGGGAAACCTACGAGCAGTACTTC
-	TRBD2	TRBV6-1	TRBJ2-2	CASSELGLAGTGELFF	TGTGCCAGCAGTGAATTAGGACTAGCGGGCACCGGGGAGCTGTTTTTT
-	-	TRBV5-4	TRBJ2-1	CASSLDSYNEQFF	TGTGCCAGCAGCTTGGACTCCTACAATGAGCAGTTCTTC
-	-	TRBV18	TRBJ2-3	CASSPNPGDTQYF	TGTGCCAGCTCACCTAATCCGGGGGATACGCAGTATTTT
-	TRBD1	TRBV7-2	TRBJ2-3	CASSLRGQVADTQYF	TGTGCCAGCAGCCTAAGGGGGCAGGTGGCAGATACGCAGTATTTT
-	-	TRBV6-5	TRBJ1-5	CASSRFGDSNQPQHF	TGTGCCAGCAGTCGATTTGGGGATAGCAATCAGCCCCAGCATTTT
-	-	TRBV4-3	TRBJ1-3	CASSQYEVPGNTIYF	TGCGCCAGCAGCCAATACGAGGTCCCTGGAAACACCATATATTTT
-	-	TRBV19	TRBJ2-1	CASSRGQNNEQFF	TGTGCCAGTAGTAGGGGACAAAACAATGAGCAGTTCTTC
-	-	TRBV7-9	TRBJ1-1	CASVTGKSYTEAFF	TGTGCCAGCGTCACAGGGAAAAGTTACACTGAAGCTTTCTTT
-	-	TRBV6-5	TRBJ1-1	CASLRGRNTEAFF	TGTGCCAGCCTTCGCGGGCGGAACACTGAAGCTTTCTTT